This TCR beta chain was identified in a study of cytomegalovirus exposure and HLA in healthy donors. It was with 60 Vbeta and 13 Jbeta primers that the PCR ran. Only in-frame clones appear in the TCRdb table, and some are missing; sequencing was by immunoSEQ multiplex PCR. The sample records about 150,000 clones, over 65% being singletons. Regarding donors, all were healthy bone marrow donors. Remarks on this clone: Antigen: not known.

The CDR3 covers 14 residues. Trimming took 5 bases from V and 0 from J, leaving 11 bases between them. Germline CDR1 is SGHRS and CDR2 is YFSETQ. Overall study findings and caveats: Testing in vitro showed a few CMV-associated chains specific for CMV antigens. TCR beta V segments were, for the most part, productive about 87% or about 30% of the time in an earlier analysis. Researchers counted 180 or so TCR beta chains as cytomegalovirus-associated.

Specimen: PBMCs. This chain uses TRBV5-1 with TRBJ2-5, with no clear D. The sequence was collected from a man in his forties or fifties in good health and CMV-seronegative. The CDR3 DNA reads as TGCGCCAGCAGGAGTGGCGGATACCAAGAGACCCAGTACTTC. This translates into CASRSGGYQETQYF.